Listed below are T cell receptor beta chains from one sample, sequenced in a study of T cell repertoires in cytomegalovirus infection. MiXCR was run by TCRdb on the reads, yielding one entry per CDR3 protein. Of some 240,000 distinct CDR3 sequences listed, 15% to 20% are singletons. Sample: CD8+ T cells from PBMCs. Receptor source: a human donor in good health (CMV status not recorded). Some clones in this sample may be carry-over from other donors' samples. CDR3s include the opening cysteine and the closing phenylalanine or tryptophan. The order of the fields is clone size, CDR3 length, V gene, J gene, D gene, CDR3 DNA, CDR3 protein. D genes are given only for firm matches. Not every row has a clone size; where given, it reads once, few, many or a size class.

clone_size: NA
cdr3_length: 12
v_call: TRBV28
j_call: TRBJ1-1
d_call: NA
cdr3_nt: TGTGCCAGCAGTTTACCCTACACTGAAGCTTTCTTT
cdr3_aa: CASSLPYTEAFF

clone_size: NA
cdr3_length: 18
v_call: TRBV12-3/TRBV12-4
j_call: TRBJ2-1
d_call: NA
cdr3_nt: TGTGCCAGCAGTCCAGGGTCAGGGGCCGCTTTTTTCGACAATGAGCAGTTCTTC
cdr3_aa: CASSPGSGAAFFDNEQFF

clone_size: many
cdr3_length: 14
v_call: TRBV6-2/TRBV6-3
j_call: TRBJ2-7
d_call: NA
cdr3_nt: TGTGCCAGCAGTTACTCATCGGTAGGCCCCGAGCAGTACTTC
cdr3_aa: CASSYSSVGPEQYF

clone_size: few
cdr3_length: 17
v_call: TRBV3-1
j_call: TRBJ2-1
d_call: TRBD2
cdr3_nt: TGTGCCAGCAGCCATTTTAACCCCCTATTGGCGGGGGGACCCTGGTTCTTC
cdr3_aa: CASSHFNPLLAGGPWFF

clone_size: NA
cdr3_length: 10
v_call: TRBV29-1
j_call: TRBJ1-1
d_call: NA
cdr3_nt: TGCAGCGCTATCGACAGGGAAGCTTTCTTT
cdr3_aa: CSAIDREAFF

clone_size: few
cdr3_length: 14
v_call: TRBV7-9
j_call: TRBJ2-1
d_call: NA
cdr3_nt: TGTGCCAGCAGCTTAAGTGGACTCGACAATGAGCAGTTCTTC
cdr3_aa: CASSLSGLDNEQFF

clone_size: NA
cdr3_length: 16
v_call: TRBV29-1
j_call: TRBJ2-1
d_call: TRBD2
cdr3_nt: TGCAGCGTTAAGGGGACTAGCGGGGGGACATACAATGAGCAGTTCTTC
cdr3_aa: CSVKGTSGGTYNEQFF

clone_size: many
cdr3_length: 17
v_call: TRBV25-1
j_call: TRBJ2-3
d_call: NA
cdr3_nt: TGTGCCAGCGTAGGCCCGGATAAGCGGCACATCACAGATACGCAGTATTTT
cdr3_aa: CASVGPDKRHITDTQYF

clone_size: few
cdr3_length: 16
v_call: TRBV20-1
j_call: TRBJ1-6
d_call: NA
cdr3_nt: TGCAGTGCTAGAGCAGGGATTAGCACCTATAATTCACCCCTCCACTTT
cdr3_aa: CSARAGISTYNSPLHF

clone_size: once
cdr3_length: 16
v_call: TRBV29-1
j_call: TRBJ2-7
d_call: NA
cdr3_nt: TGCAGCGTTGAAGTGGAAGGGTCTAAACCTTTCTACGAGCAGTACTTC
cdr3_aa: CSVEVEGSKPFYEQYF

clone_size: NA
cdr3_length: 14
v_call: TRBV7-6
j_call: TRBJ1-3
d_call: NA
cdr3_nt: TGTGCCAGCAGCTTCCAGGGGTCCGGGGGCACCATATATTTT
cdr3_aa: CASSFQGSGGTIYF

clone_size: NA
cdr3_length: 15
v_call: TRBV6-1
j_call: TRBJ2-1
d_call: NA
cdr3_nt: TGTGCCAGCAGTTACCTTATCAGTACGAACAATGAGCAGTTCTTC
cdr3_aa: CASSYLISTNNEQFF

clone_size: many
cdr3_length: 14
v_call: TRBV7-6
j_call: TRBJ1-1
d_call: NA
cdr3_nt: TGTGCCAGCAGCTTAGGTACAGGGAACACTGAAGCTTTCTTT
cdr3_aa: CASSLGTGNTEAFF

clone_size: NA
cdr3_length: 17
v_call: TRBV7-8
j_call: TRBJ2-7
d_call: TRBD2
cdr3_nt: TGTGCCAGCAGCCCGCTACCCGGGACTAGCGGGGGGTACGAGCAGTACTTC
cdr3_aa: CASSPLPGTSGGYEQYF

clone_size: NA
cdr3_length: 15
v_call: TRBV29-1
j_call: TRBJ1-1
d_call: NA
cdr3_nt: TGCAGCGTTGAAGATATCGGCAGGGAGTCGACTGAAGCTTTCTTT
cdr3_aa: CSVEDIGRESTEAFF

clone_size: once
cdr3_length: 14
v_call: TRBV4-1
j_call: TRBJ2-7
d_call: TRBD1
cdr3_nt: TGCGCCAGCAGCCAAGGACAGGGCTTCGACGAGCAGTACTTC
cdr3_aa: CASSQGQGFDEQYF

clone_size: many
cdr3_length: 13
v_call: TRBV12-5
j_call: TRBJ1-1
d_call: NA
cdr3_nt: TGTGCTAGTGGTTTGGGCCCCGCCTCTGAAGCTTTCTTT
cdr3_aa: CASGLGPASEAFF

clone_size: many
cdr3_length: 14
v_call: TRBV28
j_call: TRBJ2-2
d_call: NA
cdr3_nt: TGTGCCAGCAGTTGGGACCTTAACACCGGGGAGCTGTTTTTT
cdr3_aa: CASSWDLNTGELFF

clone_size: few
cdr3_length: 15
v_call: TRBV4-3
j_call: TRBJ1-4
d_call: NA
cdr3_nt: TGCGCCAGCAGCTACAGGCGGACCGGTCGGGAAAAACTGTTTTTT
cdr3_aa: CASSYRRTGREKLFF

clone_size: few
cdr3_length: 14
v_call: TRBV20-1
j_call: TRBJ2-1
d_call: NA
cdr3_nt: TGCAGTGCTGAACCAGCGAGCTCCTACAATGAGCAGTTCTTC
cdr3_aa: CSAEPASSYNEQFF

clone_size: many
cdr3_length: 15
v_call: TRBV12-5
j_call: TRBJ1-1
d_call: NA
cdr3_nt: TGTGCTAGTGGTTTGGCACAGGGTTTCAACACTGAAGCTTTCTTT
cdr3_aa: CASGLAQGFNTEAFF

clone_size: once
cdr3_length: 15
v_call: TRBV2
j_call: TRBJ1-4
d_call: NA
cdr3_nt: TGTGCCAGCAGTGAATGGCGGGTAGCTAATGAAAAACTGTTTTTT
cdr3_aa: CASSEWRVANEKLFF

clone_size: many
cdr3_length: 17
v_call: TRBV7-2
j_call: TRBJ1-1
d_call: NA
cdr3_nt: TGTGCCAGCAGCTTAAAGGGTCGGAGGGTTGGGTTTACTGAAGCTTTCTTT
cdr3_aa: CASSLKGRRVGFTEAFF

clone_size: NA
cdr3_length: 16
v_call: TRBV20-1
j_call: TRBJ2-3
d_call: NA
cdr3_nt: TGCAGTGCTAGAGATTGGGAAGGGACTAGCACAGATACGCAGTATTTT
cdr3_aa: CSARDWEGTSTDTQYF

clone_size: few
cdr3_length: 17
v_call: TRBV7-9
j_call: TRBJ1-5
d_call: NA
cdr3_nt: TGTGCCAGCAGCTTAGTCTCCGGGGCGAGGGTTAATCAGCCCCAGCATTTT
cdr3_aa: CASSLVSGARVNQPQHF

clone_size: few
cdr3_length: 17
v_call: TRBV19
j_call: TRBJ2-1
d_call: TRBD1
cdr3_nt: TGTGCCAGTAGTAGCCTACAGGGGCAAGGGGCCTACAATGAGCAGTTCTTC
cdr3_aa: CASSSLQGQGAYNEQFF

clone_size: once
cdr3_length: 14
v_call: TRBV19
j_call: TRBJ1-1
d_call: NA
cdr3_nt: TGTGCCAGTAGTATATCTCCCCATGATACTGAAGCTTTCTTT
cdr3_aa: CASSISPHDTEAFF

clone_size: few
cdr3_length: 15
v_call: TRBV7-8
j_call: TRBJ1-2
d_call: NA
cdr3_nt: TGTGCCAGCAGCCCCCAGATGGGGGACAAAAATGACTACACCTTC
cdr3_aa: CASSPQMGDKNDYTF

clone_size: NA
cdr3_length: 15
v_call: TRBV19
j_call: TRBJ2-3
d_call: NA
cdr3_nt: TGTGCCAGTAGTTCCGAGTGGGGGCGAACCGATACGCAGTATTTT
cdr3_aa: CASSSEWGRTDTQYF

clone_size: many
cdr3_length: 15
v_call: TRBV19
j_call: TRBJ1-5
d_call: NA
cdr3_nt: TGTGCCAGTAGTATGTCAGGTTCCTTCAATCAGCCCCAGCATTTT
cdr3_aa: CASSMSGSFNQPQHF

clone_size: many
cdr3_length: 15
v_call: TRBV5-5
j_call: TRBJ2-7
d_call: NA
cdr3_nt: TGTGCCAGCAGCTTGGTCGGAGTACCCTCCTACGAGCAGTACTTC
cdr3_aa: CASSLVGVPSYEQYF

clone_size: NA
cdr3_length: 15
v_call: TRBV12-3/TRBV12-4
j_call: TRBJ1-6
d_call: NA
cdr3_nt: TGTGCCAGCAGTCAGGGTAGAGGGTATAATTCACCCCTCCACTTT
cdr3_aa: CASSQGRGYNSPLHF

clone_size: NA
cdr3_length: 18
v_call: TRBV2
j_call: TRBJ1-5
d_call: TRBD1
cdr3_nt: TGTGCCAGCAGTGGTACCCGGGACAGGGGCATAAGCAATCAGCCCCAGCATTTT
cdr3_aa: CASSGTRDRGISNQPQHF

clone_size: few
cdr3_length: 14
v_call: TRBV12-3/TRBV12-4
j_call: TRBJ1-1
d_call: NA
cdr3_nt: TGTGCCAGCAGTTTCGGAGGGTGGACCACTGAAGCTTTCTTT
cdr3_aa: CASSFGGWTTEAFF

clone_size: many
cdr3_length: 14
v_call: TRBV10-3
j_call: TRBJ2-3
d_call: NA
cdr3_nt: TGTGCCATCAGTGAGTCGAATTTCGGAGATACGCAGTATTTT
cdr3_aa: CAISESNFGDTQYF

clone_size: many
cdr3_length: 14
v_call: TRBV12-5
j_call: TRBJ2-3
d_call: NA
cdr3_nt: TGTGCTAGTGGTTTGGGACAGGTCACAGATACGCAGTATTTT
cdr3_aa: CASGLGQVTDTQYF

clone_size: many
cdr3_length: 16
v_call: TRBV7-8
j_call: TRBJ2-7
d_call: TRBD1
cdr3_nt: TGTGCCAGCAGCTTTTCAGCTAGGGACAGCTCCTACGAGCAGTACTTC
cdr3_aa: CASSFSARDSSYEQYF

clone_size: NA
cdr3_length: 14
v_call: TRBV9
j_call: TRBJ1-1
d_call: NA
cdr3_nt: TGTGCCAGCAGCCCCAGGGAACCGAACACTGAAGCTTTCTTT
cdr3_aa: CASSPREPNTEAFF

clone_size: NA
cdr3_length: 15
v_call: TRBV7-9
j_call: TRBJ2-2
d_call: NA
cdr3_nt: TGTGCCAGCAGCTTTATGGTGGTGGGGACCGGGGAGCTGTTTTTT
cdr3_aa: CASSFMVVGTGELFF

clone_size: many
cdr3_length: 12
v_call: TRBV7-2
j_call: TRBJ1-1
d_call: NA
cdr3_nt: TGTGCCAGCAGCTCCCCGTGGACTGAAGCTTTCTTT
cdr3_aa: CASSSPWTEAFF